This is a list of T cell receptor beta chains from one sample in a study of monozygotic twins with inflammatory bowel disease. Reanalyzing the 5' RACE reads, TCRdb keeps one entry per CDR3 protein, without DNA. The sample has some 150,000 distinct CDR3 sequences. The specimen sequenced was blood. These receptors originate from a human donor with ulcerative colitis or Crohn's disease, or a healthy co-twin of an affected twin (not recorded which). Both conserved end residues are part of each CDR3.

V,J,length,CDR3
TRBV5-1,TRBJ1-5,14,CASSPGQGGQPQHF
TRBV20-1,TRBJ1-5,15,CSARGGGISNQPQHF
TRBV7-2,TRBJ2-3,16,CASSPAGTRSSDTQYF
TRBV20-1,TRBJ2-7,13,CSAQETGSYEQYF
TRBV2,TRBJ2-1,15,CASSEVGTGLNEQFF
TRBV5-1,TRBJ2-3,16,CASSLEVAGGTDTQYF
TRBV10-2,TRBJ1-5,17,CASSESRVWDSNQPQHF
TRBV7-2,TRBJ1-5,13,CASSLETHQPQHF
TRBV20-1,TRBJ2-5,12,CSAREYQETQYF
TRBV20-1,TRBJ1-1,16,CSARDFGRQMNTEAFF
TRBV10-3,TRBJ2-2,13,CAPSMATTGELFF
TRBV5-5,TRBJ2-7,17,CASSGSTGTEAAYEQYF
TRBV5-6,TRBJ1-1,15,CASSFLNSGPNMAFF
TRBV10-3,TRBJ2-1,14,CAISPERVNNEQFF
TRBV5-4,TRBJ1-3,15,CASSIGQGAGNTIYF
TRBV3-1,TRBJ1-3,16,CASSSIGGFSGNTIYF
TRBV4-2,TRBJ2-5,15,CASSQETGLRETQYF